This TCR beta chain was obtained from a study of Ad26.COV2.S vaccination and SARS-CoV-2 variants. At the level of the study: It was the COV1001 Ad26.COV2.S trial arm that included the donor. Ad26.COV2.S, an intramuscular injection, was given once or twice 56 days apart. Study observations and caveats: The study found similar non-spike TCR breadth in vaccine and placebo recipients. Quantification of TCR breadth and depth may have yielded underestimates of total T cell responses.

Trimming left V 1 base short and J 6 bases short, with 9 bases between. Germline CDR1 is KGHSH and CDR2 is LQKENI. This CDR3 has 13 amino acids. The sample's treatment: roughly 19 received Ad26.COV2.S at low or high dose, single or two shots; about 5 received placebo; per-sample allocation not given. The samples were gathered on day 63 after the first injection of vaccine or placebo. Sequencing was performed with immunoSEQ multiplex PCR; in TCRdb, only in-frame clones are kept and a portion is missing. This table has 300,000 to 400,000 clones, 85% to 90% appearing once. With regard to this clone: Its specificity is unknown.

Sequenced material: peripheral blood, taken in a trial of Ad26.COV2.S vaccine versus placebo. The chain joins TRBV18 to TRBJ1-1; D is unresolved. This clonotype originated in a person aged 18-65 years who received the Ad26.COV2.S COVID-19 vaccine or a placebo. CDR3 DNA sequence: TGTGCCAGCTCACCACTAGAATTCGCTGAAGCTTTCTTT. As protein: CASSPLEFAEAFF.